This paragraph covers one T cell receptor (beta chain) sequence. This entry is derived from a study of graft-versus-host responses after intestinal transplantation. Study background: For about three years after anti-thymocyte globulin induction, all recipients took tacrolimus and steroids.

Sequenced by immunoSEQ multiplex PCR; TCRdb stores in-frame clones only, minus some. The sample includes 25,000 to 30,000 clones, roughly nine tenths of them seen just once. The clonotype comes from a human patient who received an intestinal transplant, so some T cells may come from the graft donor. The sequences come from PBMCs, collected about 420 days after intestinal transplantation.

Here the CDR3 reads CASSPRGSGETQYF. In DNA form, the CDR3 reads TGTGCCAGCTCCCCCAGGGGATCGGGGGAGACCCAGTACTTC. The chain couples TRBV18 to TRBJ2-5; perhaps TRBD1 as D (6 bases). CDR1 is KGHSH and CDR2 is LQKENI in the germline V gene. CDR3 length equals 14 residues. V was cut by 6 bases and J by 5 bases, with 16 bases left in between.